The sequence of this T cell receptor (beta chain) was determined in a study of shared clonotypes between healthy human individuals. Study conclusions and caveats: All-four-donor shared clonotypes had higher generation probabilities than non-shared clonotypes did.

Assay used: immunoSEQ multiplex PCR; TCRdb lists only in-frame clones, some missing. In the table there are approximately 2.5 million clones, roughly 93% of which are singletons. In the case of this clone: What it recognizes is unknown.

Germline V CDR1 and CDR2: LNHNV, YYDKDF (reference sequence). The ends were cut back, 0 bases at V and 6 bases at J, with 11 bases in the middle. This CDR3 comprises 14 residues. This TCR was recovered from a man aged 18 to 30 in good health. Some clones in this sample may be carry-over from other donors' samples. The chain joins TRBV15 to TRBJ1-2; the D gene is possibly TRBD1 (5 bases). Sequenced input: naive CD4+ T cells from PBMCs. Documented subset: CD45RA+ positively selected. CDR3 residues: CATSREDTHHGYTF. The CDR3 nucleotides are TGTGCCACCAGCAGAGAGGACACTCACCATGGCTACACCTTC. The full variable domain, with the rest looked up from reference TRBV15 and TRBJ1-2, is DAMVIQNPRYQVTQFGKPVTLSCSQTLNHNVMYWYQQKSSQAPKLLFHYYDKDFNNEADTPDNFQSRRPNTSFCFLDIRSPGLGDTAMYLCATSREDTHHGYTFGSGTRLTVV.